These 8 T cell receptor beta chains were sequenced from one sample in a study of OX40 agonist ivuxolimab in advanced cancers. Method: immunoSEQ multiplex PCR; TCRdb's copy keeps in-frame clones and lacks some. The sample lists 77,000 or so clones, 85% to 90% occurring once. The specimen was CD4+ or CD8+ T cells sorted from blood, collected in a trial of the OX40 agonist ivuxolimab. The source of these receptors is an adult with an advanced solid tumor such as melanoma, head and neck, liver or kidney cancer.

The chain recombines TRBV7-2 with TRBJ1-5, with a possible D match to TRBD1 (6 bases). In germline, CDR1 is SGHTA, CDR2 FQGNSA. The CDR3 extends over 15 amino acids. Trimming shortened V by 4 bases and J by 4 bases, and 14 bases separated the two germline ends. CDR3 amino acids: CASSSQGMVNQPQHF. The CDR3 DNA reads as TGTGCCAGCAGCTCCCAGGGGATGGTGAATCAGCCCCAGCATTTT.

This chain connects TRBV7-8 to TRBJ2-1; 8 bases agree with TRBD1. Losses at the gene ends were 5 bases for V and 2 bases for J; bases not matched to a gene: 5. The CDR3 covers 15 residues. The V gene's germline CDR1 is SGHVS and CDR2 FQNEAQ. CDR3 sequence (DNA): TGTGCCAGCAGCCTTGGACAGGGAACCTACAATGAGCAGTTCTTC. Residues: CASSLGQGTYNEQFF.

The V call is TRBV23-1, the J call TRBJ1-4, with D unclear. TRBV23-1 is noted as an ORF with a role that remains uncertain. Trimming removed 5 bases from V and 0 bases from J, with 10 bases in between. The CDR3 length is 15 residues. The CDR3 loop reads CASSSGDSTNEKLFF. In nucleotides, the CDR3 is TGCGCCAGCAGTAGTGGGGATTCAACTAATGAAAAACTGTTTTTT.

Written as DNA, the CDR3 is TGTGCCAGCAGTTTACAGTCCGGGGGAGCTTTCTTT. Amino acid sequence: CASSLQSGGAFF. The chain joins TRBV28 to TRBJ1-1; a weak D match, TRBD1 (5 bases). V lost 2 bases and J 10 bases, leaving 11 bases between the germline ends. The germline V gene encodes CDR1 MDHEN and CDR2 SYDVKM. The CDR3 is 12 residues long.

V and J are TRBV6-6 and TRBJ1-1; D is possibly TRBD1 (6 bases). The germline V gene has CDR1 MNHNY and CDR2 SVGAGI (reference sequence). V shed 5 bases and J shed 3 bases, with 10 bases lying between them. The CDR3 spans 13 residues. The CDR3 spells CASSPGVYTEAFF. The CDR3 DNA sequence: TGTGCCAGCAGTCCAGGGGTGTACACTGAAGCTTTCTTT.

The chain employs TRBV19 and TRBJ1-5, with 10 positions matching TRBD1. CDR1 is LNHDA, CDR2 SQIVND, per germline (reference sequence). V lost 5 bases, J lost 5 bases, and 12 bases stayed unmatched. The CDR3 has 17 amino acids. The CDR3 DNA reads as TGTGCCAGTAGTCCGAGGCCCGACAGGGGGCCTTATCAGCCCCAGCATTTT. Its translation is CASSPRPDRGPYQPQHF.

Points on this clone: The same CDR3 can be traced to other DNA sequences in this sample. CDR3 residues: CASSERGNSGNTIYF. The DNA of the CDR3 is TGTGCCAGCAGTGAACGCGGAAACTCTGGAAACACCATATATTTT. The V gene is TRBV6-1, the J gene TRBJ1-3; D is uncertain. CDR1 is MNHNS and CDR2 is SASEGT in the germline V gene. Trimming removed 2 bases at V and 0 bases at J, with 8 bases between. The CDR3 is 15 amino acids.

V is TRBV6-1 and J is TRBJ1-5; D call uncertain. The CDR3 runs 13 residues. Deletions cut 8 bases from V and 0 bases from J, with 8 bases between. CDR1 MNHNS and CDR2 SASEGT come from the germline V gene. This chain's CDR3 is CASAGDSNQPQHF. For the CDR3, the DNA is TGTGCCAGCGCCGGAGATAGCAATCAGCCCCAGCATTTT.